The next 3 T cell receptor beta chains were all read from a single sample in a study of graft-versus-host responses after intestinal transplantation. These TCRs' antigens remain unknown. Repertoires were generated with immunoSEQ multiplex PCR, while TCRdb's copy carries only in-frame clones and drops some. The table lists over 55,000 clones, roughly 91% of them singletons. The sequencing here drew on unstimulated CD8+ T cells sorted from spleen or lymph node cells, taken before intestinal transplant. Every receptor here comes from a human donor who received an intestinal transplant.

The chain carries TRBV5-6 and TRBJ2-7; 9 positions agree with TRBD1. The CDR3 is made up of 14 amino acids. The germline V gene encodes CDR1 SGHDT and CDR2 YYEEEE. With 0 bases clipped from V and 5 bases from J, the junction kept 3 bases outside the gene matches. DNA of the CDR3: TGTGCCAGCAGCTTGGGGACAGGGGTGGACGAGCAGTACTTC. Amino acid sequence: CASSLGTGVDEQYF.

J is TRBJ1-2 and V is TRBV27; the match to TRBD1 covers 9 bases. Germline CDR1 and CDR2: MNHEY and SMNVEV (reference sequence). Germline trimming cut 5 bases from V and 4 bases from J; bases unmatched to any gene: 8. The CDR3 has 15 residues. CDR3 sequence (DNA): TGTGCCAGCAGTCCCTCACAGGGGGCCGGCTATGGCTACACCTTC. This gives the protein CASSPSQGAGYGYTF.

The chain recombines TRBV4-1 with TRBJ2-3; 8 nucleotides line up with TRBD2. CDR3 length: 15 residues. Germline V gives CDR1 MGHRA, CDR2 YSYEKL. Losses at the gene ends were 1 base for V and 6 bases for J; bases not matched to a gene: 6. This CDR3 reads CASSQGTSRMDTQYF. The CDR3 coding sequence is TGCGCCAGCAGCCAAGGGACTAGCCGTATGGATACGCAGTATTTT.